The source of this TCR beta chain is a study of cytomegalovirus exposure and HLA in healthy donors. Overall study: Early released data had about 85 million unique TCRs, all coming from HLA-typed donors.

PCR amplification relied on 60 Vbeta primers (plus 13 Jbeta primers). Measured with immunoSEQ multiplex PCR; TCRdb has only the in-frame clones, and not every one. The sample includes about 65,000 clones, 62% of them seen just once. V lost 4 bases to trimming and J lost 2 bases, with 13 bases between them. Germline assignment: CDR1 SGHRS and CDR2 YFSETQ. The CDR3 contains 14 residues. The sequence was obtained from a man under 40 in good health and CMV-seronegative. The rearrangement uses TRBV5-1 and TRBJ2-7, with D perhaps matching TRBD1 (6 bases). Source material: PBMCs. The CDR3 region is CASSAVGAPYEQYF. The CDR3 DNA reads as TGCGCCAGCAGCGCAGTGGGGGCACCCTACGAGCAGTACTTC.